A selection of T cell receptor beta chains follows, all from one sample in a study of graft-versus-host responses after intestinal transplantation. Profiled with immunoSEQ multiplex PCR; TCRdb holds only in-frame clones, not every one. Of approximately 110,000 clones in the sample, about 92% were seen once. No cognate antigen is known for these TCRs. The source material was unstimulated CD4+ T cells sorted from spleen or lymph node cells, sampled before transplant. Source of these receptors: a human donor who was the organ donor for an intestinal transplant. Both conserved end residues are part of each CDR3. The D gene is left open where the match is weak. For some rows the clone size is stated as once, few or many, or as a class when expanded; others skip it.

CDR3aa,CDR3nt,d_gene,v_gene,j_gene,abundance
CASSRIQNTEAFF,TGTGCCAGCAGCCGAATTCAGAACACTGAAGCTTTCTTT,-,TRBV14,TRBJ1-1,-
CASSLNRGDEQYF,TGTGCCAGCAGCTTAAACAGGGGGGACGAGCAGTACTTC,TRBD1,TRBV13,TRBJ2-7,-
CASSSGTDTDTQYF,TGCGCCAGCAGCTCCGGGACAGACACAGATACGCAGTATTTT,TRBD1,TRBV5-1,TRBJ2-3,-
CASSATGTTGELFF,TGTGCCAGCAGCGCCACAGGGACCACCGGGGAGCTGTTTTTT,-,TRBV6-5,TRBJ2-2,-
CATSRMGQGQPQHF,TGTGCCACCAGCAGAATGGGACAGGGGCAGCCCCAGCATTTT,TRBD1,TRBV15,TRBJ1-5,-
CASSLVGRETQYF,TGTGCCAGCAGCTTAGTAGGGAGGGAGACCCAGTACTTC,-,TRBV7-6,TRBJ2-5,-
CASSIMGEGYNEQFF,TGTGCCAGTAGTATTATGGGGGAGGGCTACAATGAGCAGTTCTTC,TRBD2,TRBV19,TRBJ2-1,-
CASSLEDARNNEQFF,TGTGCCAGCAGCTTAGAGGACGCGAGAAACAATGAGCAGTTCTTC,-,TRBV7-6,TRBJ2-1,once
CASSQIGRGGNEQYF,TGTGCCAGCAGCCAAATCGGCAGGGGCGGGAACGAGCAGTACTTC,-,TRBV14,TRBJ2-7,once
CASSLLAGVRGANVLTF,TGTGCCAGCAGTCTATTAGCGGGAGTAAGGGGGGCCAACGTCCTGACTTTC,TRBD2,TRBV27,TRBJ2-6,-
CASSRLLEPDTQYF,TGTGCCAGCAGTCGCCTACTAGAGCCAGATACGCAGTATTTT,-,TRBV9,TRBJ2-3,-
CSVPLPGSNTEAFF,TGCAGCGTACCTCTCCCGGGCAGCAACACTGAAGCTTTCTTT,-,TRBV29-1,TRBJ1-1,-
CASSRDSKPYEQYF,TGCGCCAGCAGCCGGGACTCGAAGCCCTACGAGCAGTACTTC,-,TRBV4-1,TRBJ2-7,-
CASSRSSGTYGYTF,TGTGCCAGCAGCCGCAGCTCAGGGACCTATGGCTACACCTTC,-,TRBV11-2,TRBJ1-2,-
CASSYPQETQYF,TGTGCCAGCAGTTATCCCCAAGAGACCCAGTACTTC,-,TRBV6-5,TRBJ2-5,-
CASRSEGWQPQHF,TGTGCCAGCCGCTCTGAGGGGTGGCAGCCCCAGCATTTT,-,TRBV6-5,TRBJ1-5,-
CSARTGPTETQYF,TGCAGCGCTCGGACAGGGCCCACGGAGACCCAGTACTTC,TRBD1,TRBV29-1,TRBJ2-5,-
CASSNTDRPYGYTF,TGTGCCAGTAGTAATACGGACAGACCCTATGGCTACACCTTC,-,TRBV19,TRBJ1-2,-
CASSYPLWRQQETQYF,TGTGCCAGCAGTTACCCCCTCTGGCGGCAACAAGAGACCCAGTACTTC,-,TRBV6-5,TRBJ2-5,-
CAWSETDTLYNEQFF,TGTGCCTGGAGTGAAACTGACACTTTATACAATGAGCAGTTCTTC,-,TRBV30,TRBJ2-1,-
CASSLDLVTSVSNEQFF,TGCGCCAGCAGCTTGGATTTAGTCACTAGCGTAAGCAATGAGCAGTTCTTC,TRBD2,TRBV5-1,TRBJ2-1,-
CASSLRDEQFF,TGTGCCAGCAGTCTCCGTGATGAGCAGTTCTTC,-,TRBV25-1,TRBJ2-1,-
CASGPVGSPRYGQYF,TGTGCCAGCGGACCGGTTGGCTCACCACGTTACGGGCAGTACTTC,-,TRBV6-5,TRBJ2-7,-
CASSRRQVDYGYTF,TGTGCCAGCTCACGCCGCCAGGTCGACTATGGCTACACCTTC,-,TRBV18,TRBJ1-2,-
CASSAGRQVNTEAFF,TGTGCCAGCAGCGCAGGGAGGCAGGTGAACACTGAAGCTTTCTTT,-,TRBV9,TRBJ1-1,-
CAISDMTGGPLYGYTF,TGTGCCATCAGTGATATGACAGGGGGCCCTCTTTATGGCTACACCTTC,TRBD1,TRBV10-3,TRBJ1-2,-
CASSFQREYEQYF,TGTGCCAGCAGCTTCCAGCGGGAGTACGAGCAGTACTTC,TRBD2,TRBV7-2,TRBJ2-7,once
CASSLAQGPQETQYF,TGCGCCAGCAGCTTGGCCCAGGGGCCCCAAGAGACCCAGTACTTC,-,TRBV5-1,TRBJ2-5,-
CASSPGLAVTDTQYF,TGTGCCAGCAGCCCGGGACTAGCGGTTACAGATACGCAGTATTTT,TRBD2,TRBV7-2,TRBJ2-3,-
CASSQRQAGNYGYTF,TGTGCCAGCAGTCAAAGACAGGCCGGTAACTATGGCTACACCTTC,-,TRBV6-5,TRBJ1-2,-
CASSQATTGDGTGELFF,TGTGCCAGCAGCCAAGCGACGACAGGGGACGGCACCGGGGAGCTGTTTTTT,TRBD1,TRBV4-2,TRBJ2-2,-
CARSPVKRLAGVRTDTQYF,TGTGCCAGAAGCCCGGTGAAGAGACTAGCGGGAGTAAGAACAGATACGCAGTATTTT,TRBD2,TRBV5-3,TRBJ2-3,-
CASSLVRGSTGELFF,TGTGCCAGCAGCTTAGTCCGGGGATCGACCGGGGAGCTGTTTTTT,-,TRBV7-2,TRBJ2-2,-
CASSLGLAGGETQYF,TGCGCCAGCAGCTTGGGACTAGCGGGAGGAGAGACCCAGTACTTC,TRBD2,TRBV5-1,TRBJ2-5,-
CAWSVQGGRDGAFF,TGTGCCTGGAGTGTACAAGGGGGCCGGGACGGAGCTTTCTTT,TRBD1,TRBV30,TRBJ1-1,-
CSVDVGTQSPYEQYF,TGCAGCGTTGATGTAGGGACTCAGAGCCCCTACGAGCAGTACTTC,-,TRBV29-1,TRBJ2-7,-
CASSDMSTDTQYF,TGTGCCAGCAGTGACATGAGCACAGATACGCAGTATTTT,-,TRBV6-4,TRBJ2-3,-
CASSYSDRADTQYF,TGTGCCAGCAGTTACTCGGACAGGGCAGATACGCAGTATTTT,TRBD1,TRBV6-6,TRBJ2-3,-
CAIGTSAYNEQFF,TGTGCCATCGGGACTAGCGCCTACAATGAGCAGTTCTTC,TRBD2,TRBV10-3,TRBJ2-1,-
CASTSTGTNTEAFF,TGCGCCAGCACCTCGACAGGGACTAACACTGAAGCTTTCTTT,TRBD1,TRBV5-1,TRBJ1-1,-
CASSPDRNYEQYF,TGTGCCAGCAGCCCCGACAGAAACTACGAGCAGTACTTC,-,TRBV5-4,TRBJ2-7,-
CASSKGVNYGYTF,TGTGCCAGCAGTAAGGGAGTAAACTATGGCTACACCTTC,-,TRBV6-1,TRBJ1-2,-
CACFKIGTGSSEQYF,TGTGCCTGTTTCAAGATCGGGACAGGGAGCTCCGAGCAGTACTTC,TRBD1,TRBV30,TRBJ2-7,-
CASSRGQAREAQYF,TGTGCCAGCAGCCGTGGACAGGCTAGGGAGGCCCAGTACTTC,-,TRBV6-6,TRBJ2-5,once
CASSQSGVRF,TGCGCCAGCAGTCAATCGGGAGTGAGGTTT,-,TRBV23-1,TRBJ1-1,few
CASSDSPNPAYEQYF,TGTGCCAGTAGCGACAGCCCAAACCCTGCCTACGAGCAGTACTTC,-,TRBV19,TRBJ2-7,-
CASSLGTTSGRLDEQYF,TGTGCCAGCAGCTTAGGAACCACTAGCGGGAGACTCGACGAGCAGTACTTC,TRBD2,TRBV5-5,TRBJ2-7,-
CASSQRGKTVYWAQYF,TGTGCCAGCAGCCAGAGGGGCAAGACTGTCTACTGGGCCCAGTACTTC,-,TRBV7-2,TRBJ2-5,-
CASSYPDGGPNQPQHF,TGTGCCAGCAGTTACCCCGACGGGGGCCCCAATCAGCCCCAGCATTTT,-,TRBV6-6,TRBJ1-5,-
CASKQLNTEAFF,TGTGCCAGCAAACAGCTGAACACTGAAGCTTTCTTT,-,TRBV6-6,TRBJ1-1,-
CASSDPNHDSGQPQHF,TGTGCCAGCAGTGATCCGAACCACGACTCGGGTCAGCCCCAGCATTTT,-,TRBV25-1,TRBJ1-5,-
CASSLTGQGAAGANVLTF,TGTGCCAGCAGCCTAACGGGGCAGGGGGCTGCGGGGGCCAACGTCCTGACTTTC,TRBD1,TRBV7-3,TRBJ2-6,few
CASSERQGNTEAFF,TGCGCCAGCAGCGAGAGACAGGGGAACACTGAAGCTTTCTTT,TRBD1,TRBV5-1,TRBJ1-1,-
CASSALVAGDKNIQYF,TGTGCCAGCAGTGCTCTGGTAGCTGGGGACAAAAACATTCAGTACTTC,-,TRBV28,TRBJ2-4,-